The 24 T cell receptor beta chains listed next were all sequenced from one sample in a study of blood T cell repertoires in COVID-19. The table came from immunoSEQ multiplex PCR; TCRdb's copy has only in-frame clones and leaves some out. Of fewer than 200,000 clones listed, over 80% are singletons. Specimen: peripheral blood. Receptor source: a woman over 75 with COVID-19, enrolled during active disease.

The chain carries TRBV3-1 (or the pseudogene TRBV3-2) and TRBJ2-3, with D possibly TRBD2 on 5 matching bases. Trimming removed 4 bases at V and 4 bases at J, with 18 bases between. CDR1 is LGHDT and CDR2 is YNNKEL in the germline V gene (reference sequence). The CDR3 contains 16 residues. Here the CDR3 DNA reads TGTGCCAGCAGCCGCTACACGAGGGTCGGGGCAGATACGCAGTATTTT. The encoded protein is CASSRYTRVGADTQYF.

The rearrangement uses TRBV19 and TRBJ1-3, with a weak D call TRBD1 (6 bases). Germline V gene data show CDR1 as LNHDA and CDR2 as SQIVND (reference sequence). Trimming took 1 base from V and 4 from J, leaving 14 bases between them. CDR3 size: 16 residues. DNA for the CDR3: TGTGCCAGTAGTATAGCCTCCAGGGGCGGGGGAAACACCATATATTTT. Translated, it gives CASSIASRGGGNTIYF.

The rearrangement links TRBV9 to TRBJ2-2; D possibly corresponds to TRBD1 (5 bases). Germline-derived CDR1 and CDR2 are SGDLS and YYNGEE. The CDR3 loop spans 16 amino acids. Trimming removed 4 bases from V and 4 bases from J, with 17 bases in between. CDR3 sequence reads: CASSSQQVSSTGELFF. The CDR3 DNA reads as TGTGCCAGCAGCTCTCAACAGGTTTCGAGCACCGGGGAGCTGTTTTTT.

The chain joins TRBV6-6 to TRBJ2-6; TRBD2 matches 12 bases. Germline V gene data show CDR1 as MNHNY and CDR2 as SVGAGI (reference sequence). The trim removed 5 bases at V and 1 base at J, leaving 6 bases unmatched. The CDR3 covers 18 residues. CDR3 DNA: TGTGCCAGCAGTCCCCTAGCGGGGGGGCGGTCTGGGGCCAACGTCCTGACTTTC. It translates to CASSPLAGGRSGANVLTF.

The rearrangement links TRBV2 to TRBJ2-1; D may be TRBD2 (6 bases). CDR3 length: 13 amino acids. Germline V gene data show CDR1 as SNHLY and CDR2 as FYNNEI. Deletions cut 6 bases from V and 11 bases from J, with 17 bases between. The DNA for the CDR3 is TGTGCCAGCAGAGAGGGCGGGGACCGTAAGCAGTTCTTC. Translated, it gives CASREGGDRKQFF.

The chain combines TRBV5-1 with TRBJ1-3, with TRBD1 matching over 10 bases. The V gene's germline CDR1 is SGHRS and CDR2 YFSETQ. The ends lost 0 bases at V and 3 bases at J; junction bases unmatched: 6. The CDR3 extends over 17 amino acids. The CDR3 DNA follows: TGCGCCAGCAGCTTGGGACAGGGGGCGCAAGGTGGAAACACCATATATTTT. Amino acid sequence: CASSLGQGAQGGNTIYF.

The J gene is TRBJ2-7, the V gene TRBV5-1; 8 bases fit TRBD2. The CDR3 loop spans 12 amino acids. From germline, CDR1 is SGHRS and CDR2 YFSETQ. V lost 4 bases to trimming and J lost 6 bases; unmatched junction nucleotides: 3. The CDR3 sequence is CASSRGGGEQYF. The CDR3 coding sequence is TGCGCCAGCAGCCGGGGGGGAGGCGAGCAGTACTTC. The full variable domain, its missing parts supplied by reference TRBV5-1 and TRBJ2-7, is KAGVTQTPRYLIKTRGQQVTLSCSPISGHRSVSWYQQTPGQGLQFLFEYFSETQRNKGNFPGRFSGRQFSNSRSEMNVSTLELGDSALYLCASSRGGGEQYFGPGTRLTVT.

The chain combines TRBV29-1 with TRBJ1-1; D gene uncertain. This CDR3 is 12 amino acids long. The V end was cut by 3 bases, the J end by 1 base, with 6 bases between. The germline CDR1 and CDR2 sequences are SQVTM and ANQGSEA. DNA of the CDR3: TGCAGCGTTGATTCTAGGAACACTGAAGCTTTCTTT. Translated, it gives CSVDSRNTEAFF.

The rearrangement uses TRBV5-4 and TRBJ2-5; the match to TRBD2 covers 7 bases. Losses at the gene ends were 3 bases for V and 5 bases for J; bases not matched to a gene: 7. CDR3 length equals 14 residues. Germline assignment: CDR1 SGHNT and CDR2 YYREEE (reference sequence). DNA of the CDR3: TGTGCCAGCAGCTCCGACCCAGCGGGGGAGACCCAGTACTTC. Its translation: CASSSDPAGETQYF.

The J gene is TRBJ2-6, the V gene TRBV5-1; 7 nucleotides line up with TRBD2. This CDR3 has 15 amino acids. With 4 bases clipped from V and 0 bases from J, the junction kept 1 base outside the gene matches. Germline V gene data show CDR1 as SGHRS and CDR2 as YFSETQ. CDR3 amino acids: CASSRGDSGANVLTF. In nucleotides, the CDR3 is TGCGCCAGCAGCCGGGGGGACTCTGGGGCCAACGTCCTGACTTTC.

The chain combines TRBV24-1 with TRBJ2-7; the D is unclear. The CDR3 sequence is 13 residues long. Germline loops: CDR1 KGHDR, CDR2 SFDVKD. With 3 bases removed from V and 3 bases from J, the gap between germline ends came to 8 bases. CDR3 residues: CATSDAVVYEQYF. CDR3 sequence (DNA): TGTGCCACCAGTGATGCGGTAGTCTACGAGCAGTACTTC.

This chain connects TRBV5-1 to TRBJ2-2; 10 positions agree with TRBD2. From germline, CDR1 is SGHRS and CDR2 YFSETQ. The CDR3 has 15 residues. J was trimmed by 4 bases and V by 5 bases; bases with no gene match: 5. The CDR3 bases are TGCGCCAGCAGAGTGACTAGCGGGTCCACCGGGGAGCTGTTTTTT. Amino acids: CASRVTSGSTGELFF.

The rearrangement uses TRBV5-1 and TRBJ2-5; 7 nucleotides agree with TRBD2. Germline lookup yields CDR1 SGHRS and CDR2 YFSETQ. The CDR3 covers 14 residues. V gave up 2 bases and J gave up 2 bases; unmatched junction bases: 3. The CDR3 loop reads CASSLGTIQETQYF. CDR3 bases: TGCGCCAGCAGCTTAGGGACTATACAAGAGACCCAGTACTTC.

V is TRBV27 and J is TRBJ2-7; maybe TRBD2 (5 bases). The V end lost 3 bases, the J end lost 4 bases, and 13 bases lay between the germline ends. The CDR3 has 14 amino acids. The V gene's germline CDR1 is MNHEY and CDR2 SMNVEV (reference sequence). The CDR3 is CASSLHGGGYEQYF. Written as DNA, the CDR3 is TGTGCCAGCAGTTTGCACGGCGGAGGTTACGAGCAGTACTTC.

The CDR3 sequence: CASSHRTSGRFSDTQYF. As DNA, the CDR3 is TGTGCCAGCAGTCACCGGACTAGCGGGAGGTTTTCCGATACGCAGTATTTT. The chain links TRBV28 to TRBJ2-3; TRBD2 aligns across 14 bases. CDR1 and CDR2 (germline): MDHEN, SYDVKM. V was pared by 5 bases and J by 6 bases, with 10 bases of the junction left unmatched. CDR3 length: 17 residues.

The rearrangement links TRBV7-6 to TRBJ2-1, with 12 bases aligning to TRBD2. This CDR3 spans 17 amino acids. CDR1 is SGHVS and CDR2 is FNYEAQ in the germline V gene. V gave up 1 base and J gave up 4 bases; unmatched junction bases: 5. The CDR3 DNA reads as TGTGCCAGCAGCTTAGAAGCACTAGCGGGGGGTTACAATGAGCAGTTCTTC. Encoded protein: CASSLEALAGGYNEQFF.

The V call is TRBV19, the J call TRBJ1-2, with D possibly TRBD1 on 5 matching bases. The V end was cut by 3 bases, the J end by 0 bases, with 14 bases between. This CDR3 is 16 amino acids long. Germline CDR1 reads LNHDA; CDR2 reads SQIVND (reference sequence). The CDR3 bases are TGTGCCAGTAGTATGGTCCCGCAGGGCACTAACTATGGCTACACCTTC. Its translation: CASSMVPQGTNYGYTF.

This clone occurred once. The J gene is TRBJ2-7, the V gene TRBV27, with TRBD1 matching over 7 bases. Trimming took 5 bases from V and 3 from J; bases not matched to a gene: 1. The CDR3 has 12 residues. The V gene's germline CDR1 is MNHEY and CDR2 SMNVEV (reference sequence). CDR3 in amino acids: CASSRQGYEQYF. The CDR3 DNA is TGTGCCAGCAGTAGACAGGGCTACGAGCAGTACTTC.

The rearrangement joins TRBV2 to TRBJ1-2, with 8 positions matching TRBD1. J gave up 2 bases and V 7 bases, and 15 bases lay outside the gene matches. The germline V gene encodes CDR1 SNHLY and CDR2 FYNNEI. The CDR3 sequence is 17 residues long. CDR3 bases: TGTGCCAGCAAGGGGAGAGACCAACAGGGGGGGAACTATGGCTACACCTTC. It codes for CASKGRDQQGGNYGYTF.

This clone appeared a single time. V usage is TRBV7-3 and J usage is TRBJ2-3, with D possibly TRBD2 on 5 matching bases. Germline values: CDR1 SGHTA, CDR2 FQGTGA. The CDR3 has 16 residues. V was cut by 4 bases and J by 1 base, with 15 bases left in between. The CDR3 reads CASSSGRDAGTDTQYF. CDR3 DNA: TGTGCCAGCAGCTCGGGCCGGGATGCCGGCACAGATACGCAGTATTTT. Together with reference TRBV7-3 and TRBJ2-3, the CDR3 gives the full variable domain: GAGVSQTPSNKVTEKGKYVELRCDPISGHTALYWYRQSLGQGPEFLIYFQGTGAADDSGLPNDRFFAVRPEGSVSTLKIQRTERGDSAVYLCASSSGRDAGTDTQYFGPGTRLTVL.

The genes are TRBV7-3 and TRBJ2-1, with D possibly TRBD2 on 6 matching bases. CDR3 length: 15 residues. The germline CDR1 and CDR2 sequences are SGHTA and FQGTGA. Deletions cut 0 bases from V and 7 bases from J, with 13 bases between. The CDR3 DNA sequence: TGTGCCAGCAGCTTAACCAGGGCGGAGGGGAATGAGCAGTTCTTC. Protein sequence: CASSLTRAEGNEQFF.

The V call is TRBV4-1, the J call TRBJ1-2, with 8 nucleotides matching TRBD1. The CDR3 is 16 residues long. Per the germline V gene, CDR1 is MGHRA and CDR2 is YSYEKL. The trim removed 8 bases at V and 3 bases at J, leaving 14 bases unmatched. The CDR3 protein is CASGGRRTGFYYGYTF. CDR3 coding DNA: TGCGCCAGCGGTGGTCGTAGGACAGGGTTTTACTATGGCTACACCTTC.

The genes are TRBV24-1 and TRBJ2-1; 8 bases map to TRBD2. With 7 bases clipped from V and 8 bases from J, the junction kept 6 bases outside the gene matches. Germline lookup yields CDR1 KGHDR and CDR2 SFDVKD. The CDR3 spans 13 residues. CDR3 sequence (DNA): TGTGCCACCAGCCGGGGGGGTCAGGATGAGCAGTTCTTC. As protein: CATSRGGQDEQFF.

The chain couples TRBV24-1 to TRBJ2-3; D not certain. The CDR3 is 13 residues long. V lost 7 bases, J lost 0 bases, and 7 bases lay in between. Germline V gene sequence: CDR1 KGHDR, CDR2 SFDVKD. CDR3 sequence: CATRGSSTDTQYF. CDR3 nucleotide sequence: TGTGCCACCAGGGGCTCTAGCACAGATACGCAGTATTTT.